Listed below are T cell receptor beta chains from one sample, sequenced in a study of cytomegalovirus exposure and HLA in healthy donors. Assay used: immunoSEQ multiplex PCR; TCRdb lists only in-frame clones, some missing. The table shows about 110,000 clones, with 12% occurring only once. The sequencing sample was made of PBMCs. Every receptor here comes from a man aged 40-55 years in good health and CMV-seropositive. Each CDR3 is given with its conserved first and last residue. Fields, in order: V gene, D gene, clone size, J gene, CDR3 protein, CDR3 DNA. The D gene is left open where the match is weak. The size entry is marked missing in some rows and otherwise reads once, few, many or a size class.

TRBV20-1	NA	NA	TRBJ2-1	CSASGVDEQFF	TGCAGTGCTAGCGGGGTGGATGAGCAGTTCTTC
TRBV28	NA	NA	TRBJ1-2	CASSHLGPRGDGYTF	TGTGCCAGCAGTCACTTAGGCCCCCGGGGGGACGGCTACACCTTC
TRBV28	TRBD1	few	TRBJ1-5	CASRKTGGQQPQHF	TGTGCCAGCAGGAAAACAGGGGGCCAACAGCCCCAGCATTTT
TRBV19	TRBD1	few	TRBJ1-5	CAGGGTGVDNQPQHF	TGTGCCGGCGGGGGGACAGGGGTGGACAATCAGCCCCAGCATTTT
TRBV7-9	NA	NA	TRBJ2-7	CASSPTGYEQYF	TGTGCCAGCAGTCCTACAGGCTACGAGCAGTACTTC
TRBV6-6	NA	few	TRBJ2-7	CASSSPGRLGQYF	TGTGCCAGCAGTTCTCCCGGTCGACTAGGGCAGTACTTC
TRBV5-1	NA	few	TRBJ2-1	CASSFTQGNHNEQFF	TGCGCCAGCAGCTTCACCCAGGGGAATCACAATGAGCAGTTCTTC
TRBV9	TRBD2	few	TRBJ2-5	CASSVEAGVRETQYF	TGTGCCAGCAGCGTAGAGGCGGGAGTTAGAGAGACCCAGTACTTC
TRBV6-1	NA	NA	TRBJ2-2	CASAGTQNTGELFF	TGTGCCAGCGCCGGGACACAAAACACCGGGGAGCTGTTTTTT
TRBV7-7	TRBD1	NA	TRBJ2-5	CASSSTQGAGETQYF	TGTGCTAGCAGCTCTACACAGGGGGCTGGGGAGACCCAGTACTTC